The sequence of this TCR beta chain was determined in a study of metastatic and nonmetastatic thyroid tumors. Looking at the study overall: Blood and tumor or nodule tissue repertoires from malignant and benign thyroid patients were compared.

All patients were untreated before thyroid surgery. This clone was seen repeatedly, ten times or more. Its target is unknown. Broader study findings: Reportedly, malignant thyroid tumors had significantly higher TCR beta diversity than benign nodules, in blood and tumor.

Germline values: CDR1 GTSNPN, CDR2 SVGIG (reference sequence). V lost 0 bases to trimming and J lost 2 bases, with 11 bases between them. This CDR3 comprises 14 residues. The authors' processing: It was from CDR3 differences across clinicopathological groups that a distant-metastasis classifier for papillary thyroid cancer was built. MiXCR was used by TCRdb to re-call the PCR reads. These V and J calls are TCRdb output, not the study's own analysis. This table has under 50,000 clones, about 20% appearing once. This chain uses TRBV30 with TRBJ2-7; D may correspond to TRBD1 or TRBD2 (5 bases each). Sample: blood. The sequence came from a male donor with papillary thyroid cancer or a benign thyroid nodule (not recorded which). Some clones in this sample may be carry-over from other donors' samples. In DNA form, the CDR3 reads TGTGCCTGGAGTGTCTGGGGGTTTCCCTACGAGCAGTACTTC. This translates into CAWSVWGFPYEQYF.